Listed below are T cell receptor beta chains from one sample, sequenced in a study of identifying expanded T cells in peripheral blood. Only in-frame clones appear in the TCRdb table, and some are missing; sequencing was by immunoSEQ multiplex PCR. The repertoire holds approximately 100,000 clones, with around nine tenths as singletons. Input material: blood. The receptors stem from a person aged 18-70 years in good health. Both conserved end residues are part of each CDR3. Each record gives: V gene, CDR3 length, J gene, clone size, CDR3 protein. The size of a clone is reported for some rows only, either as once, few or many, or as a class for expanded clones.

v_call: TRBV5-4; cdr3_length: 17; j_call: TRBJ2-3; clone_size: .; cdr3_aa: CASPGLAGETSTDTQYF
v_call: TRBV19; cdr3_length: 16; j_call: TRBJ2-7; clone_size: .; cdr3_aa: CASSRNRDRGSYEQYF
v_call: TRBV15; cdr3_length: 20; j_call: TRBJ2-1; clone_size: .; cdr3_aa: CATSTSPSSAGTGVYNEQFF
v_call: TRBV5-4; cdr3_length: 16; j_call: TRBJ2-1; clone_size: .; cdr3_aa: CASSARGGGPYNEQFF
v_call: TRBV5-4; cdr3_length: 13; j_call: TRBJ1-1; clone_size: .; cdr3_aa: CASSEGEYTEAFF
v_call: TRBV7-2; cdr3_length: 14; j_call: TRBJ1-4; clone_size: .; cdr3_aa: CASSFDRGDEKLFF
v_call: TRBV28; cdr3_length: 12; j_call: TRBJ1-5; clone_size: .; cdr3_aa: CASSYSNQPQHF
v_call: TRBV4-1; cdr3_length: 13; j_call: TRBJ1-1; clone_size: .; cdr3_aa: CASSQGGRGRAFF
v_call: TRBV7-7; cdr3_length: 15; j_call: TRBJ2-5; clone_size: .; cdr3_aa: CASSFFPGGQETQYF
v_call: TRBV4-3; cdr3_length: 16; j_call: TRBJ2-7; clone_size: once; cdr3_aa: CASSQDVSRTSYEQYF
v_call: TRBV18; cdr3_length: 13; j_call: TRBJ1-2; clone_size: few; cdr3_aa: CASSPVGDYGYTF
v_call: TRBV19; cdr3_length: 16; j_call: TRBJ2-3; clone_size: .; cdr3_aa: CASSISSWAGQDTQYF
v_call: TRBV27; cdr3_length: 14; j_call: TRBJ1-2; clone_size: .; cdr3_aa: CASSFGQGAYGYTF
v_call: TRBV6-5; cdr3_length: 15; j_call: TRBJ1-2; clone_size: .; cdr3_aa: CASSYSIQGDSGYTF
v_call: TRBV9; cdr3_length: 15; j_call: TRBJ1-6; clone_size: .; cdr3_aa: CASSVGDNPPSPLHF
v_call: TRBV28; cdr3_length: 15; j_call: TRBJ2-5; clone_size: .; cdr3_aa: CASSLVVTGGETQYF
v_call: TRBV5-6; cdr3_length: 12; j_call: TRBJ1-1; clone_size: .; cdr3_aa: CASSSLGSGAFF
v_call: TRBV28; cdr3_length: 11; j_call: TRBJ1-5; clone_size: .; cdr3_aa: CASSLGQPQHF
v_call: TRBV4-3; cdr3_length: 16; j_call: TRBJ2-7; clone_size: .; cdr3_aa: CASSQDYQGSSYEQYF
v_call: TRBV29-1; cdr3_length: 16; j_call: TRBJ2-3; clone_size: .; cdr3_aa: CSVEDRVSTFTDTQYF
v_call: TRBV6-5; cdr3_length: 13; j_call: TRBJ1-5; clone_size: .; cdr3_aa: CASSFTGNQPQHF
v_call: TRBV5-6; cdr3_length: 14; j_call: TRBJ2-2; clone_size: .; cdr3_aa: CASSFGLPTGELFF
v_call: TRBV29-1; cdr3_length: 12; j_call: TRBJ1-3; clone_size: .; cdr3_aa: CSAITGENTIYF
v_call: TRBV11-2; cdr3_length: 15; j_call: TRBJ2-7; clone_size: .; cdr3_aa: CASSLLKGRPYEQYF
v_call: TRBV7-2; cdr3_length: 13; j_call: TRBJ2-3; clone_size: .; cdr3_aa: CASSPLTTDTQYF
v_call: TRBV5-4; cdr3_length: 15; j_call: TRBJ2-3; clone_size: .; cdr3_aa: CASSSQRGSTDTQYF
v_call: TRBV13; cdr3_length: 17; j_call: TRBJ2-2; clone_size: .; cdr3_aa: CASSLKFERGRTGELFF
v_call: TRBV25-1; cdr3_length: 15; j_call: TRBJ2-5; clone_size: .; cdr3_aa: CASTKNTGGGETQYF
v_call: TRBV6-5; cdr3_length: 14; j_call: TRBJ2-3; clone_size: .; cdr3_aa: CASSYDTRGDTQYF
v_call: TRBV7-8; cdr3_length: 16; j_call: TRBJ2-7; clone_size: .; cdr3_aa: CASSSTYRGSAYEQYF
v_call: TRBV6-5; cdr3_length: 15; j_call: TRBJ2-1; clone_size: .; cdr3_aa: CASSYSGFTYNEQFF
v_call: TRBV10-3; cdr3_length: 14; j_call: TRBJ2-1; clone_size: .; cdr3_aa: CAISEGQEGNEQFF
v_call: TRBV2; cdr3_length: 17; j_call: TRBJ1-5; clone_size: .; cdr3_aa: CASSEFYLRQGDQPQHF
v_call: TRBV27; cdr3_length: 15; j_call: TRBJ1-2; clone_size: .; cdr3_aa: CASSLYSNSRLGYTF
v_call: TRBV7-6; cdr3_length: 17; j_call: TRBJ2-2; clone_size: .; cdr3_aa: CASSLAPVRGTDGELFF
v_call: TRBV19; cdr3_length: 14; j_call: TRBJ2-5; clone_size: .; cdr3_aa: CASSMRRGEETQYF
v_call: TRBV11-3; cdr3_length: 15; j_call: TRBJ2-1; clone_size: .; cdr3_aa: CASSFNGGPYNEQFF
v_call: TRBV19; cdr3_length: 12; j_call: TRBJ1-1; clone_size: .; cdr3_aa: CASSPRSTEAFF
v_call: TRBV6-5; cdr3_length: 14; j_call: TRBJ2-1; clone_size: .; cdr3_aa: CASLSGNPYNEQFF
v_call: TRBV9; cdr3_length: 11; j_call: TRBJ2-5; clone_size: .; cdr3_aa: CASSDRGTQYF
v_call: TRBV27; cdr3_length: 16; j_call: TRBJ1-5; clone_size: .; cdr3_aa: CASRKLGQTRNQPQHF
v_call: TRBV28; cdr3_length: 14; j_call: TRBJ1-5; clone_size: .; cdr3_aa: CASSLSHGNQPQHF
v_call: TRBV16; cdr3_length: 16; j_call: TRBJ1-5; clone_size: .; cdr3_aa: CASSPAGPGINQPQHF
v_call: TRBV4-1; cdr3_length: 14; j_call: TRBJ1-1; clone_size: once; cdr3_aa: CASSQDLPPVEAFF
v_call: TRBV5-6; cdr3_length: 14; j_call: TRBJ1-4; clone_size: .; cdr3_aa: CASSDWTFNEKLFF